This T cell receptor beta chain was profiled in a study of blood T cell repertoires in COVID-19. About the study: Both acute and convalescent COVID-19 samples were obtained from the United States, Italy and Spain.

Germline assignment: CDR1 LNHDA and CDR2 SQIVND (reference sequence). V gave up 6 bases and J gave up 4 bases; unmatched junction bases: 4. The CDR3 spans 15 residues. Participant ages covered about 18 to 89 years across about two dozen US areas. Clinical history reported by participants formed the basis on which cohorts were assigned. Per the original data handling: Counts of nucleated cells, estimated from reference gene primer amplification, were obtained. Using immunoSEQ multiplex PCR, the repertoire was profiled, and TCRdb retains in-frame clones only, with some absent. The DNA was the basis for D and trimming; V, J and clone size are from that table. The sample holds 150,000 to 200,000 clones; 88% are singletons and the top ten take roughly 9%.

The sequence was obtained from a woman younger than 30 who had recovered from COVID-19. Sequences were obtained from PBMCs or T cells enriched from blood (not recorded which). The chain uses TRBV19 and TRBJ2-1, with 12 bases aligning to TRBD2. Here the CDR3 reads CASSQGTSGYNEQFF. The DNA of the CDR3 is TGTGCCAGTAGCCAAGGGACTAGCGGGTACAATGAGCAGTTCTTC.